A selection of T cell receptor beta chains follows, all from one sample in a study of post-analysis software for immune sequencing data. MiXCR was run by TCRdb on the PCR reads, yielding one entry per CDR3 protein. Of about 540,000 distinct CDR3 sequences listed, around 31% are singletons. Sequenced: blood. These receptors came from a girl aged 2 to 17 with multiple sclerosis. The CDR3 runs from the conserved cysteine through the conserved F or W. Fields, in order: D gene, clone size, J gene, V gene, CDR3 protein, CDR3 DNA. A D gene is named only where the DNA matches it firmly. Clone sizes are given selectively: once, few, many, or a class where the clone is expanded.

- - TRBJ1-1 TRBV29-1 CSVVSWRPSTEAFF TGCAGCGTTGTGTCATGGCGCCCTAGCACTGAAGCTTTCTTT
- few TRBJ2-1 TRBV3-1 CASSQAGTPLGSYNEQFF TGTGCCAGCAGCCAGGCCGGGACTCCCCTAGGCTCCTACAATGAGCAGTTCTTC
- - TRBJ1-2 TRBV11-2 CASSSPGGGGYTF TGTGCCAGCAGCTCCCCCGGGGGAGGGGGCTACACCTTC
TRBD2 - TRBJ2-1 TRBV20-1 CSAPRLAGVVGEQFF TGCAGTGCACCAAGACTAGCGGGCGTGGTGGGTGAGCAGTTCTTC
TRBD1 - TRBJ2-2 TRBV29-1 CSADGDSDTGELFF TGCAGCGCTGATGGGGACAGCGACACCGGGGAGCTGTTTTTT
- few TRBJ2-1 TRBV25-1 CASTGHSYNEQFF TGTGCCAGCACAGGGCACTCCTACAATGAGCAGTTCTTC
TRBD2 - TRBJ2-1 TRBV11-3 CAGSLAGGFSYNEQFF TGTGCCGGCAGCTTAGCGGGGGGATTCTCCTACAATGAGCAGTTCTTC
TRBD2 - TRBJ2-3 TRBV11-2 CASSLEGLAGPWADTQYF TGTGCCAGCAGCTTAGAAGGACTAGCGGGTCCGTGGGCAGATACGCAGTATTTT
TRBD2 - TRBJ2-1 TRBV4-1 CASSQDELAGGPYNEQFF TGCGCCAGCAGCCAAGATGAACTAGCGGGGGGGCCCTACAATGAGCAGTTCTTC
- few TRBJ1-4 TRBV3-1 CASSRHRGEKLFF TGTGCCAGCAGCCGGCACAGAGGTGAAAAACTGTTTTTT
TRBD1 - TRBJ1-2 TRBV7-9 CASSLGSTGGSYGYTF TGTGCCAGCAGCTTAGGCTCAACAGGGGGCAGCTATGGCTACACCTTC
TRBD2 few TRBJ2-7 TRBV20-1 CSAIPALAGSYEQYF TGCAGTGCCATCCCCGCCCTAGCGGGCTCCTACGAGCAGTACTTC
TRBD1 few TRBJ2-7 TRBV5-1 CASSPGQGARLSEQYF TGCGCCAGCAGCCCGGGACAGGGGGCGAGGTTAAGCGAGCAGTACTTC
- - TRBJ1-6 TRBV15 CATSSMGTSPLHF TGTGCCACCAGCAGCATGGGTACGTCACCCCTCCACTTT
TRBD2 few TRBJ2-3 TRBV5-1 CASSLGLAGVGDTQYF TGCGCCAGCAGCTTGGGACTAGCGGGGGTCGGAGATACGCAGTATTTT
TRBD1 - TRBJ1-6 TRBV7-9 CASSRPGTGLDSPLHF TGTGCCAGCAGCCGTCCCGGGACAGGGTTGGATTCACCCCTCCACTTT
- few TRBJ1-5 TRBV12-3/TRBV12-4 CASAGENQPQHF TGTGCCAGCGCAGGGGAGAATCAGCCCCAGCATTTT
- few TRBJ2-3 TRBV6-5 CASSYFPKSQAGTDTQYF TGTGCCAGCAGTTACTTCCCAAAGAGTCAGGCAGGCACAGATACGCAGTATTTT
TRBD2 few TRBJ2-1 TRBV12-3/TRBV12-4 CASSPLGGGAGEQFF TGTGCCAGCAGTCCCCTTGGCGGGGGGGCCGGTGAGCAGTTCTTC
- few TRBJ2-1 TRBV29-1 CSFKSRGFAYNEQFF TGCAGCTTTAAGTCCCGGGGTTTCGCCTACAATGAGCAGTTCTTC
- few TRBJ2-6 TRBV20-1 CSASVISGANVLTF TGCAGTGCCAGTGTCATCTCTGGGGCCAACGTCCTGACTTTC
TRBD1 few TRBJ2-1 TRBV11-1 CASSLGQGKVNEQFF TGTGCCAGCAGCCTGGGACAGGGGAAGGTCAATGAGCAGTTCTTC